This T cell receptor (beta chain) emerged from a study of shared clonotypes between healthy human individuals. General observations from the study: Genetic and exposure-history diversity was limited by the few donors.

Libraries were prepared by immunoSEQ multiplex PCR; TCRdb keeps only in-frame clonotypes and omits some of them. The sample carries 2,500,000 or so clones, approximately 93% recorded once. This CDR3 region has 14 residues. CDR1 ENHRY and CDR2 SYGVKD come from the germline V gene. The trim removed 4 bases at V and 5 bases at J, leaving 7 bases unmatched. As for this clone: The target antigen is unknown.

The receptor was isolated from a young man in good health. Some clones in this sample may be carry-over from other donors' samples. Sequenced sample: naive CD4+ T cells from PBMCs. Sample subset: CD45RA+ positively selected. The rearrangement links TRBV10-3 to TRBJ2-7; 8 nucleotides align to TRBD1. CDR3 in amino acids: CAISGSAGGHEQYF. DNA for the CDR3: TGTGCCATCAGTGGCTCCGCAGGGGGCCACGAGCAGTACTTC.